The 28 T cell receptor beta chains below all came from one sample that was sequenced in a study of blood T cell repertoires in COVID-19. The data were produced by immunoSEQ multiplex PCR, yet TCRdb's version contains in-frame clones alone and is incomplete. The data show about 290,000 clones, more than 85% seen once. Sequences were obtained from peripheral blood. These receptors were obtained from a middle-aged man with acute or convalescent COVID-19.

The V and J genes are TRBV7-9 and TRBJ1-1; unclear D gene. Germline assignment: CDR1 SEHNR and CDR2 FQNEAQ (reference sequence). V gave up 11 bases and J gave up 4 bases, with 23 bases separating them. The CDR3 is made up of 15 amino acids. The CDR3 loop reads CAGGAFSGWSTEAFF. The CDR3 DNA reads TGTGCCGGCGGAGCATTCAGTGGCTGGAGCACTGAAGCTTTCTTT.

The genes are TRBV9 and TRBJ1-5, with 7 bases that match TRBD1. J was trimmed by 0 bases and V by 3 bases; bases with no gene match: 3. The CDR3 is made up of 15 amino acids. CDR1 and CDR2 from the germline V gene are SGDLS and YYNGEE. This CDR3 reads CASSGRGLSNQPQHF. CDR3 DNA: TGTGCCAGCAGCGGGAGGGGGCTTAGCAATCAGCCCCAGCATTTT.

J is TRBJ2-7 and V is TRBV5-4; D possibly corresponds to TRBD1 (5 bases). This CDR3 has 13 residues. Germline loops: CDR1 SGHNT, CDR2 YYREEE (reference sequence). Trimming removed 5 bases from V and 7 bases from J, with 16 bases in between. The CDR3 sequence: CASSPLGVGEQYF. The CDR3 DNA reads TGTGCCAGCAGTCCCTTAGGGGTGGGGGAGCAGTACTTC.

The chain links TRBV24-1 to TRBJ1-5; no clear D gene. The V and J ends lost 4 bases and 1 base respectively, with 10 bases between them. The germline gives CDR1 KGHDR, CDR2 SFDVKD. The CDR3 sequence is 15 residues long. Here the CDR3 reads CATSDASGSNQPQHF. The CDR3 DNA reads as TGTGCCACCAGTGACGCTAGCGGGAGCAATCAGCCCCAGCATTTT.

The chain joins TRBV27 to TRBJ1-1; a weak D match, TRBD1 (5 bases). V was clipped by 8 bases and J by 0 bases, with 16 bases between them. This CDR3 has 15 residues. Germline CDR1 is MNHEY and CDR2 is SMNVEV (reference sequence). CDR3 in DNA: TGTGCCAGCGGGGGGACCTCGAGCATGAACACTGAAGCTTTCTTT. Protein sequence: CASGGTSSMNTEAFF.

The rearrangement links TRBV12-5 to TRBJ2-5; 7 bases line up with TRBD1. Germline CDR1 is LGHNT and CDR2 is FRNRAP. The CDR3 consists of 16 residues. V trimming: 1 base; J trimming: 6 bases; junction bases outside the gene matches: 11. The CDR3 spells CASGLGTGDGWKTQYF. DNA for the CDR3: TGTGCTAGTGGTTTGGGAACAGGGGACGGTTGGAAGACCCAGTACTTC. The complete variable domain, with remaining parts taken from reference TRBV12-5 and TRBJ2-5, reads DARVTQTPRHKVTEMGQEVTMRCQPILGHNTVFWYRQTMMQGLELLAYFRNRAPLDDSGMPKDRFSAEMPDATLATLKIQPSEPRDSAVYFCASGLGTGDGWKTQYFGPGTRLLVL.

The chain is built from TRBV9 and TRBJ1-4, with D hard to call. CDR1 and CDR2 from the germline V gene are SGDLS and YYNGEE. The CDR3 is 17 amino acids. V shed 0 bases and J shed 0 bases, with 12 bases lying between them. The CDR3 loop is CASSVVGSTSTNEKLFF. CDR3 bases: TGTGCCAGCAGCGTAGTGGGCAGTACTTCAACTAATGAAAAACTGTTTTTT.

This sequence joins TRBV9 and TRBJ2-3; D is undetermined. The germline gives CDR1 SGDLS, CDR2 YYNGEE. The CDR3 is 15 residues long. V lost 1 base, J lost 0 bases, and 9 bases lay in between. DNA of the CDR3: TGTGCCAGCAGCGTAATGAGTACTAGCACAGATACGCAGTATTTT. It translates to CASSVMSTSTDTQYF.

V gene TRBV9 combines with J gene TRBJ2-3, with 9 bases fitting TRBD2. The V gene end was trimmed by 4 bases and the J gene end by 3 bases; junction bases not matched to a gene: 6. CDR1 is SGDLS, CDR2 YYNGEE, per germline. CDR3 length: 15 residues. This chain's CDR3 is CASSWGGGATDTQYF. The CDR3 bases are TGTGCCAGCAGCTGGGGCGGGGGGGCAACAGATACGCAGTATTTT.

This chain links TRBV20-1 with TRBJ1-5; D ambiguous. V gave up 3 bases and J gave up 2 bases, with 17 bases separating them. Germline assignment: CDR1 DFQATT and CDR2 SNEGSKA (reference sequence). This CDR3 spans 16 amino acids. The chain's CDR3 is CSASSGLLAGNQPQHF. The CDR3, as DNA: TGCAGTGCTAGTTCTGGGCTACTAGCTGGCAATCAGCCCCAGCATTTT.

This clone occurred once. The chain carries TRBV20-1 and TRBJ2-7; D gene unclear. Germline CDR1 DFQATT, CDR2 SNEGSKA (reference sequence). Deletions cut 8 bases from V and 4 bases from J, with 12 bases between. This CDR3 spans 11 amino acids. The CDR3: CSYYRPYEQYF. The CDR3 DNA reads TGCAGTTACTACCGGCCTTACGAGCAGTACTTC.

The rearrangement links TRBV6-1 to TRBJ1-2, with D possibly being TRBD1 (5 bases). This CDR3 has 15 amino acids. Deletions cut 0 bases from V and 4 bases from J, with 12 bases between. CDR1 is MNHNS, CDR2 SASEGT, per germline. The CDR3 bases are TGTGCCAGCAGTGAAGCGGTAGGGGTTGTCTATGGCTACACCTTC. It is translated as CASSEAVGVVYGYTF.

J is TRBJ1-1 and V is TRBV30; TRBD1 might be the D (5 bases). Germline V gives CDR1 GTSNPN, CDR2 SVGIG (reference sequence). V lost 2 bases, J lost 4 bases, and 11 bases lay in between. This CDR3 spans 13 amino acids. The CDR3 is CAWSYGRGTEAFF. The CDR3 DNA reads as TGTGCCTGGAGTTACGGGAGGGGCACTGAAGCTTTCTTT.

The rearrangement uses TRBV5-1 and TRBJ1-4; D gene ambiguous. Between the trimmed V and J ends, which lost 7 bases and 0 bases, there was a span of 10 bases. The CDR3 loop spans 14 amino acids. Germline loops: CDR1 SGHRS, CDR2 YFSETQ. The CDR3 nucleotides read TGCGCCAGCGCGGAGACCCCAACTAATGAAAAACTGTTTTTT. Amino acids: CASAETPTNEKLFF.

The V call is TRBV28, the J call TRBJ2-7; no reliable D call. Trimming stripped 3 bases from V and 0 bases from J, with 12 bases between. Per the germline V gene, CDR1 is MDHEN and CDR2 is SYDVKM. The CDR3 contains 15 residues. The CDR3 loop is CASSFGLVLSYEQYF. DNA of the CDR3: TGTGCCAGCAGTTTCGGGTTAGTCCTCTCCTACGAGCAGTACTTC.

The chain employs TRBV9 and TRBJ2-1, with D unresolved. The CDR3 length is 12 residues. Trimming stripped 4 bases from V and 3 bases from J, with 5 bases between. Germline V lookup: CDR1 SGDLS, CDR2 YYNGEE. DNA of the CDR3: TGTGCCAGCAGCTCCCTCTACAATGAGCAGTTCTTC. The encoded protein is CASSSLYNEQFF. The complete variable domain, with remaining parts taken from reference TRBV9 and TRBJ2-1, reads DSGVTQTPKHLITATGQRVTLRCSPRSGDLSVYWYQQSLDQGLQFLIQYYNGEERAKGNILERFSAQQFPDLHSELNLSSLELGDSALYFCASSSLYNEQFFGPGTRLTVL.

The rearrangement joins TRBV24-1 to TRBJ1-4; maybe TRBD1 (5 bases). The V and J ends lost 4 bases and 8 bases respectively, with 16 bases between them. CDR3 size: 15 residues. Germline V CDR1 and CDR2: KGHDR, SFDVKD. CDR3 DNA: TGTGCCACCAGTGACCCCGGCCAGGGCGAAGAAAAACTGTTTTTT. Translating it yields CATSDPGQGEEKLFF.

The genes are TRBV7-3 and TRBJ2-1; D gene uncertain. V dropped 5 bases and J dropped 5 bases, with 13 bases sitting between them. CDR3 length equals 14 residues. Germline V gives CDR1 SGHTA, CDR2 FQGTGA. Written as DNA, the CDR3 is TGTGCCAGCAGCCCGTCCGGGTCCGACAATGAGCAGTTCTTC. The encoded protein is CASSPSGSDNEQFF.

The chain links TRBV30 to TRBJ1-1; a possible D gene is TRBD1 (6 bases). The CDR3 consists of 13 residues. Trimming pared 7 bases from V and 0 bases from J, leaving 12 bases between. The germline V gene encodes CDR1 GTSNPN and CDR2 SVGIG (reference sequence). The CDR3 DNA follows: TGTGCCTTTAACAGGGCCTTGAACACTGAAGCTTTCTTT. It yields the protein CAFNRALNTEAFF.

This clone was seen only a few times. The rearrangement joins TRBV2 to TRBJ2-1; maybe TRBD2 (5 bases). Germline V gene sequence: CDR1 SNHLY, CDR2 FYNNEI. The CDR3 has 14 residues. Trimming removed 9 bases from V and 3 bases from J, with 15 bases in between. CDR3 sequence reads: CASGEGGFYNEQFF. CDR3 bases: TGTGCCAGTGGAGAGGGCGGCTTCTACAATGAGCAGTTCTTC.

The CDR3 DNA sequence: TGTGCCATCAGTGAAGGCAGGTACGGACTAAACTATGGCTACACCTTC. Translated: CAISEGRYGLNYGYTF. The V call is TRBV10-3, the J call TRBJ1-2; no reliable D call. Trimming stripped 3 bases from V and 2 bases from J, with 16 bases between. Germline V gene sequence: CDR1 ENHRY, CDR2 SYGVKD. The CDR3 consists of 16 residues.

V gene TRBV18 combines with J gene TRBJ2-5; 7 bases are shared with TRBD2. The CDR3 spans 13 residues. Germline V gene data show CDR1 as KGHSH and CDR2 as LQKENI. The trim removed 4 bases at V and 3 bases at J, leaving 2 bases unmatched. CDR3 sequence: CASSRAGEETQYF. The CDR3 region has the DNA TGTGCCAGCTCACGGGCGGGGGAAGAGACCCAGTACTTC.

In nucleotides, the CDR3 is TGTGCCAGTAAGGGCAGGGGGTCCTACGAGCAGTACTTC. Amino acid sequence: CASKGRGSYEQYF. The chain combines TRBV19 with TRBJ2-7, with TRBD1 identical over 7 bases. The CDR3 consists of 13 residues. With V trimmed by 7 bases and J by 1 base, 4 bases remained unmatched. Germline V gene lookup returns CDR1 LNHDA and CDR2 SQIVND (reference sequence). Looking up the rest from reference TRBV19 and TRBJ2-7 gives the full variable domain: DGGITQSPKYLFRKEGQNVTLSCEQNLNHDAMYWYRQDPGQGLRLIYYSQIVNDFQKGDIAEGYSVSREKKESFPLTVTSAQKNPTAFYLCASKGRGSYEQYFGPGTRLTVT.

This chain links TRBV9 with TRBJ2-1, with unresolved D. Trimming pared 0 bases from V and 5 bases from J, leaving 3 bases between. The CDR3 runs to 12 residues. Germline V gives CDR1 SGDLS, CDR2 YYNGEE. CDR3: CASSVADNEQFF. DNA of the CDR3: TGTGCCAGCAGCGTAGCAGACAATGAGCAGTTCTTC.

The V call is TRBV14, the J call TRBJ2-7; D might be TRBD1 (5 bases). Trimming left V 0 bases short and J 5 bases short, with 17 bases between. The CDR3 runs to 16 residues. Germline V gene data show CDR1 as SGHDN and CDR2 as FVKESK. CDR3 loop: CASSQDHWGPLDEQYF. Written as DNA, the CDR3 is TGTGCCAGCAGCCAAGATCACTGGGGCCCCCTCGACGAGCAGTACTTC.

This chain uses TRBV5-4 with TRBJ2-3; 8 nucleotides agree with TRBD2. The CDR3 is made up of 13 amino acids. In germline, CDR1 is SGHNT, CDR2 YYREEE (reference sequence). With V trimmed by 3 bases and J by 4 bases, 1 base remained unmatched. The CDR3 sequence: CASSSGGADTQYF. The CDR3 DNA follows: TGTGCCAGCAGCTCGGGGGGGGCAGATACGCAGTATTTT. The complete variable domain, with remaining parts taken from reference TRBV5-4 and TRBJ2-3, reads ETGVTQSPTHLIKTRGQQVTLRCSSQSGHNTVSWYQQALGQGPQFIFQYYREEENGRGNFPPRFSGLQFPNYSSELNVNALELDDSALYLCASSSGGADTQYFGPGTRLTVL.

V and J are TRBV6-5 and TRBJ2-5; TRBD1 might be the D (6 bases). V was trimmed by 5 bases and J by 2 bases, leaving 9 bases between them. This CDR3 spans 13 amino acids. CDR1 MNHEY and CDR2 SVGAGI come from the germline V gene. CDR3 residues: CASSRTEQETQYF. The CDR3 DNA reads TGTGCCAGCAGTCGGACAGAACAAGAGACCCAGTACTTC.

The rearrangement uses TRBV6-5 and TRBJ1-2; perhaps TRBD1 as D (5 bases). V gave up 3 bases and J gave up 8 bases, with 13 bases separating them. The CDR3 totals 13 residues. Germline V lookup: CDR1 MNHEY, CDR2 SVGAGI. CDR3 DNA: TGTGCCAGCAGTTATGACCCCAACAGGGGCTACACCTTC. Protein: CASSYDPNRGYTF.